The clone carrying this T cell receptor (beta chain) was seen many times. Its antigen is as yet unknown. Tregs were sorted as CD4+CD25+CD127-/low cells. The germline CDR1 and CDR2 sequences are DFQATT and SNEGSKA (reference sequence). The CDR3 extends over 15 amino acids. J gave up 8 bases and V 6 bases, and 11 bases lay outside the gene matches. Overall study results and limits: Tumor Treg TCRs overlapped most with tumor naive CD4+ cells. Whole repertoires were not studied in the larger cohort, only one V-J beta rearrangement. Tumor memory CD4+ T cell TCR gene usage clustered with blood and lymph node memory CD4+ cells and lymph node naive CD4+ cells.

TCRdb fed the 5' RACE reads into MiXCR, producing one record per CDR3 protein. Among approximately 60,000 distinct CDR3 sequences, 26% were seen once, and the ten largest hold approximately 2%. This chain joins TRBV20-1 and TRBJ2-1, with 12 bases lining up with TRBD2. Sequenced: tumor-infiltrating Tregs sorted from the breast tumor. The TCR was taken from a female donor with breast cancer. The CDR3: CSATSSSGRADEQFF. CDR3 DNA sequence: TGCAGTGCGACTAGCTCTAGCGGGAGGGCCGATGAGCAGTTCTTC.